This T cell receptor (beta chain) derives from a study of T cell responses to AZD1222 COVID-19 vaccine (dated by TCRdb to the early 2020s). For the study in its entirety: AZD1222 recipients whose second dose came at about 4 weeks and those whose second dose came at about 12 weeks were combined into one group, since spike-specific TCR depth and breadth did not differ between the two schedules. A total of just over 230 trial participants underwent TCR sequencing, of whom more than 200 had received two doses of AZD1222 and around 25 had received two doses of the MenACWY control vaccine. Enrollment into the trials was organized by age into subgroups of 18-55, 56-69 and 70-plus years, and those subgroups contained roughly 150, 30 and 60 TCR-sequenced participants, respectively. Summary of the overall study and its limitations: Reportedly, close to half of the unique spike-specific TCRs recognized epitopes lying outside the regions that are mutated in the B.1.351 and B.1.1.7 variants. Because no samples from the day 14 peak response were available, repertoires could be characterized only after the peak T cell response. The 56-69-year group was small, and its depth increase did not reach significance, likely because of low power. Participants were mostly white British, with more females than males. The authors suggested clonal diversity may have been underestimated. Conclusions about previously exposed vaccinees are limited because only a handful of AZD1222 recipients were SARS-CoV-2 seropositive at baseline. After two AZD1222 doses, spike-specific TCR breadth and depth were significantly higher than at day 0 and than in MenACWY recipients. The whole spike protein was spanned by vaccine-associated CD4 TCRs, and dominant responses were seen in regions 160-218 and 743-854.

The CDR3 regions of human TCRbeta chains were analyzed by immunosequencing. The study's own analysis went as follows. Repertoire TCRs were checked for matches against a reference library of SARS-CoV-2-specific TCRs that had been generated using the MIRA antigen-specificity platform. Breadth meant the fraction of unique TCRs that were SARS-CoV-2-associated, whereas depth meant the fraction of total T cells that were SARS-CoV-2-associated. Using the MIRA data, every spike-specific TCR was mapped to the spike region that the TCR reacted to and assigned to either a CD4 or a CD8 class. Log10-transformed breadth and depth values were compared by one-way ANOVA with Sidak's multiple comparisons tests. TCRdb mirrors the immuneACCESS table, restricted to in-frame sequences. Some clones are absent from its copies; in checked studies, under half trace to an unresolved V gene, and the reason for the others is unknown. V and J calls and clone size are as listed in that table; D and trimming were resolved from the DNA. This sample lists more than 110,000 clones; more than 85% were detected once. The top ten clonotypes cover just over 3% of the sample.

Comment on this clone: What this receptor recognizes is not known. No clone much larger than this one lies a single base away; base qualities are absent.

V loses 0 bases, J loses 7 bases, and the germline ends lie 16 bases apart. From its cysteine to its phenylalanine, the CDR3 spans 16 amino acids. Of all the DNA, just the CDR3 is kept, 48 bases in frame from base 1. According to the germline V gene, CDR1 reads SGHRS and CDR2 reads YFSETQ. Sample time point, as interpreted from the label and publication: baseline before first vaccination. Samples from vaccinated people were obtained from the UK trials COV001 and COV002, which included a single-blind randomized controlled phase 2/3 trial of AZD1222 (ChAdOx1 nCoV-19) in healthy adults. For TCRbeta chain sequencing, PBMC samples were collected from trial participants at day 0 and at day 28 after the second dose.

Here the sequenced sample was peripheral blood, taken on day 0 of AZD1222 vaccination. The sequence is built from TRBV5-1 and TRBJ1-4, with the D gene call left open. This TCR was sampled from an adult in good health. The DNA is TGCGCCAGCAGCTTGGCCGCGGCCCCCGGCGGTGAAAAACTGTTTTTT. It translates to CASSLAAAPGGEKLFF.